This T cell receptor beta chain was recovered during a study of shared T cell receptors in the human thymus. Using immunoSEQ multiplex PCR, the repertoire was profiled, and TCRdb retains in-frame clones only, with some absent. Of hundreds of thousands of clones in the sample, approximately 89% were seen once. This CDR3 region has 19 residues. In germline, CDR1 is SNHLY, CDR2 FYNNEI. Trimming cost V 10 bases and J 3 bases, with 33 bases left between them. The same sample was also used in a study of human thymus T cells.

Source material: thymocytes. The clonotype originates from a boy under two years old with a congenital heart defect. The chain recombines TRBV2 with TRBJ1-2; D possibly corresponds to TRBD1 (5 bases). In nucleotides, the CDR3 is TGTGCCAACTACTCTATATTCGCTTTCTCGACAGCGATGGACTATGGCTACACCTTC. It specifies CANYSIFAFSTAMDYGYTF.